This TCR beta chain was sequenced during a study of OX40 agonist ivuxolimab in advanced cancers. Study-wide background: A diagnosis of hepatocellular carcinoma, melanoma, renal cell or head and neck cancer was present in dose-escalation patients. Partial responses occurred in three patients (one hepatocellular carcinoma, two cutaneous melanoma).

V lost 2 bases and J 1 base, leaving 14 bases between the germline ends. Germline V CDR1 and CDR2: MNHEY, SVGAGI. The CDR3 is 16 amino acids. Clones were sequenced by immunoSEQ multiplex PCR, and TCRdb holds only the in-frame ones, with some missing. This table has roughly 48,000 clones, roughly nine tenths appearing once. This clonotype was sampled from an adult with an advanced solid tumor such as melanoma, head and neck, liver or kidney cancer. The rearrangement uses TRBV6-5 and TRBJ1-1, with D maybe TRBD1 (6 bases). Material: CD4+ or CD8+ T cells sorted from blood, obtained in a trial of the OX40 agonist ivuxolimab. The DNA of the CDR3 is TGTGCCAGCAGTTACCGGGGGGCTGCTGGGAACACTGAAGCTTTCTTT. As protein: CASSYRGAAGNTEAFF.